Shown below are 9 T cell receptor beta chains from a single sample sequenced in a study of T cell responses to AZD1222 COVID-19 vaccine. The protocol was immunoSEQ multiplex PCR, while the TCRdb copy is restricted to in-frame clones and leaves out a portion. This repertoire shows approximately 49,000 clones, around 80% found once; its top ten account for 20%. The material was peripheral blood, obtained on day 0 of MenACWY control vaccination. The receptors stem from an adult in good health.

The chain joins TRBV6-5 to TRBJ2-2; no clear D. Trimming cost V 6 bases and J 9 bases, with 14 bases left between them. Germline values: CDR1 MNHEY, CDR2 SVGAGI. This CDR3 has 13 residues. The CDR3 DNA reads as TGTGCCAGCAGCCCGGGCGTATCGTGGGAGCTGTTTTTT. Protein product: CASSPGVSWELFF.

This clone was detected only once. The genes are TRBV15 and TRBJ2-3; D gene uncertain. The CDR3 totals 13 residues. The germline V gene encodes CDR1 LNHNV and CDR2 YYDKDF (reference sequence). V gave up 0 bases and J gave up 4 bases, with 5 bases separating them. The DNA for the CDR3 is TGTGCCACCAGCAGAGATGCGGCAGATACGCAGTATTTT. Translated, it gives CATSRDAADTQYF. The complete variable domain, with remaining parts taken from reference TRBV15 and TRBJ2-3, reads DAMVIQNPRYQVTQFGKPVTLSCSQTLNHNVMYWYQQKSSQAPKLLFHYYDKDFNNEADTPDNFQSRRPNTSFCFLDIRSPGLGDTAMYLCATSRDAADTQYFGPGTRLTVL.

V and J are TRBV6-5 and TRBJ2-2; maybe TRBD1 (5 bases). In germline, CDR1 is MNHEY, CDR2 SVGAGI. The CDR3 length is 15 residues. Trimming took off 7 bases at V and 0 bases at J, with 12 bases between the two ends. The CDR3 sequence is CASTGQEANTGELFF. The CDR3, as DNA: TGTGCCAGCACCGGACAAGAAGCGAACACCGGGGAGCTGTTTTTT.

The CDR3 coding sequence is TGTGCCAGCAGTCCCCTTGGTGGGGGAGCCAAAAACATTCAGTACTTC. Residues: CASSPLGGGAKNIQYF. The chain carries TRBV27 and TRBJ2-4, with D perhaps assigned TRBD1 or TRBD2 (5 bases each). The CDR3 runs 16 residues. V lost 5 bases and J 0 bases, leaving 14 bases between the germline ends. Per germline, CDR1 MNHEY and CDR2 SMNVEV (reference sequence).

This chain uses TRBV19 with TRBJ2-6, with D unresolved. The CDR3 sequence is 15 residues long. Germline CDR1 LNHDA, CDR2 SQIVND (reference sequence). V dropped 10 bases and J dropped 4 bases, with 17 bases sitting between them. This CDR3 reads CATLLWANGANVLTF. The CDR3 coding sequence is TGTGCCACCCTCCTCTGGGCCAACGGGGCCAACGTCCTGACTTTC.

The genes are TRBV5-1 and TRBJ1-1, with no clear D. The CDR3 is 15 residues long. Trimming took off 4 bases at V and 1 base at J, with 14 bases between the two ends. Germline CDR1 is SGHRS and CDR2 is YFSETQ. In DNA form, the CDR3 reads TGCGCCAGCAGCCTTGACACCCAGGCGAACACTGAAGCTTTCTTT. Its protein is CASSLDTQANTEAFF.

This clone was detected a few times. This chain joins TRBV5-1 and TRBJ1-5; D remains ambiguous. The CDR3 is made up of 14 amino acids. V was clipped by 0 bases and J by 4 bases, with 8 bases between them. Germline V CDR1 and CDR2: SGHRS, YFSETQ. The CDR3 loop reads CASSLGRPNQPQHF. The CDR3 region has the DNA TGCGCCAGCAGCTTGGGACGGCCTAATCAGCCCCAGCATTTT.

The rearrangement links TRBV27 to TRBJ1-6; 7 bases align to TRBD1. Germline loops: CDR1 MNHEY, CDR2 SMNVEV (reference sequence). This CDR3 is built from 17 residues. Trimming removed 5 bases from V and 7 bases from J; junction bases left unmatched: 14. The CDR3 is CASSAMITGVRNSPLHF. The CDR3 nucleotides are TGTGCCAGCAGTGCCATGATTACAGGGGTAAGGAATTCACCCCTCCACTTT.

The V and J genes are TRBV13 and TRBJ2-3; possibly TRBD2 for D (6 bases). V was pared by 5 bases and J by 4 bases, with 13 bases between. From germline, CDR1 is PRHDT and CDR2 FYEKMQ (reference sequence). The length of the CDR3 is 14 residues. CDR3 bases: TGTGCCAGCAGCCCAAGGGACTTTCCAGATACGCAGTATTTT. As protein: CASSPRDFPDTQYF.